The 13 T cell receptor beta chains presented below share a single source sample, sequenced in a study of PD-1 blockade in classical Hodgkin lymphoma. Following autologous stem cell transplantation, relapse occurred in every patient, and exposure to brentuximab vedotin varied. TCRdb's copy holds only in-frame clones and misses some; the assay was immunoSEQ multiplex PCR. The profile shows approximately 19,000 clones, around 79% of them singletons. The sample was peripheral blood mononuclear cells (PBMCs), taken before the second cycle of nivolumab. These receptors were taken from a human donor with classical Hodgkin lymphoma.

This chain joins TRBV10-3 and TRBJ2-1; 7 bases agree with TRBD2. J gave up 5 bases and V 4 bases, and 8 bases lay outside the gene matches. This CDR3 region has 15 residues. Germline CDR1 and CDR2: ENHRY and SYGVKD. The CDR3 protein is CAISGTSDKNNEQFF. In DNA form, the CDR3 reads TGTGCCATCAGTGGAACTAGCGATAAAAACAATGAGCAGTTCTTC.

This clone occurred once. V gene TRBV27 combines with J gene TRBJ1-2, with D unresolved. With 3 bases removed from V and 7 bases from J, the gap between germline ends came to 9 bases. Germline V gene sequence: CDR1 MNHEY, CDR2 SMNVEV (reference sequence). The CDR3 runs 12 residues. For the CDR3, the DNA is TGTGCCAGCAGTTTCAAAGGGTTTGGCTACACCTTC. Protein product: CASSFKGFGYTF.

The chain has TRBV11-1 and TRBJ2-3; TRBD1 matches at 7 bases. The V segment lost 4 bases and the J segment 1 base; nucleotides outside the gene matches: 8. The CDR3 sequence is 16 residues long. Germline-derived CDR1 and CDR2 are SGHAT and FQDESV (reference sequence). The CDR3 region has the DNA TGTGCCAGCAGCTCTCGGACAGGTCCTGGCACAGATACGCAGTATTTT. Translating it yields CASSSRTGPGTDTQYF. Full variable domain (missing parts from reference TRBV11-1 and TRBJ2-3): EAEVAQSPRYKITEKSQAVAFWCDPISGHATLYWYRQILGQGPELLVQFQDESVVDDSQLPKDRFSAERLKGVDSTLKIQPAELGDSAMYLCASSSRTGPGTDTQYFGPGTRLTVL.

This clone was seen a single time. This rearrangement joins TRBV19 to TRBJ2-7; weak D call: TRBD1 (6 bases). The CDR3 runs to 13 residues. Germline CDR1 LNHDA, CDR2 SQIVND (reference sequence). With 5 bases removed from V and 6 bases from J, the gap between germline ends came to 14 bases. CDR3 region: CASSAGTFGEQYF. The CDR3 region has the DNA TGTGCCAGTAGTGCCGGGACATTCGGCGAGCAGTACTTC.

This chain links TRBV7-8 with TRBJ1-3; D is ambiguous. The CDR3 spans 14 residues. CDR1 is SGHVS, CDR2 FQNEAQ, per germline. V lost 10 bases and J 0 bases, leaving 13 bases between the germline ends. In DNA, the CDR3 is TGTGCCACTTCGGTGGAGTCCTCTGGAAACACCATATATTTT. Translating it yields CATSVESSGNTIYF.

V and J are TRBV5-1 and TRBJ2-2; TRBD1 matches at 9 bases. J lost 5 bases, V lost 1 base, and 9 bases had no gene match. This CDR3 has 17 amino acids. Germline CDR1 SGHRS, CDR2 YFSETQ. CDR3 bases: TGCGCCAGCAGCTTGCGTATGGGACAGGGAAGGACCGGGGAGCTGTTTTTT. Translating it yields CASSLRMGQGRTGELFF.

This clone was counted between two and nine times. The V and J genes are TRBV7-2 and TRBJ1-1, with TRBD1 matching 9 bases. The CDR3 is 15 residues long. With 2 bases clipped from V and 1 base from J, the junction kept 2 bases outside the gene matches. Per germline, CDR1 SGHTA and CDR2 FQGNSA. CDR3 DNA sequence: TGTGCCAGCAGCTTACTGGACAGGGGGAACACTGAAGCTTTCTTT. Residues: CASSLLDRGNTEAFF.

This rearrangement joins TRBV4-1 to TRBJ2-1, with 9 bases that match TRBD2. Germline CDR1 is MGHRA and CDR2 is YSYEKL. The CDR3 runs to 17 residues. Trimming at V came to 3 bases and at J to 5 bases, leaving 11 bases not matched to a gene. The CDR3 is CASSQDSGTSFNNEQFF. The CDR3 DNA is TGCGCCAGCAGCCAGGACTCCGGGACTAGCTTTAACAATGAGCAGTTCTTC.

This rearrangement joins TRBV7-2 to TRBJ1-2, with 7 positions matching TRBD1. Looked up from germline, CDR1 is SGHTA and CDR2 is FQGNSA. Unmatched junction bases numbered 17, after V lost 2 bases and J lost 14 bases. The CDR3 has 15 amino acids. The CDR3 reads CASSLFVQGTTPETF. The CDR3 DNA is TGTGCCAGCAGCTTATTCGTACAGGGGACCACTCCCGAAACCTTC.

The chain is built from TRBV2 and TRBJ2-3; perhaps TRBD2 as D (5 bases). Trimming took 2 bases from V and 1 from J, leaving 16 bases between them. This CDR3 has 17 residues. The germline CDR1 and CDR2 sequences are SNHLY and FYNNEI. CDR3 coding DNA: TGTGCCAGCAGTGAAAATATGATCGGTAGCGGCACAGATACGCAGTATTTT. This gives the protein CASSENMIGSGTDTQYF. Full variable domain (remainder filled in from reference TRBV2 and TRBJ2-3): EPEVTQTPSHQVTQMGQEVILRCVPISNHLYFYWYRQILGQKVEFLVSFYNNEISEKSEIFDDQFSVERPDGSNFTLKIRSTKLEDSAMYFCASSENMIGSGTDTQYFGPGTRLTVL.

This clone is medium-sized within its sample. The chain uses TRBV7-2 and TRBJ2-7, with D possibly being TRBD2 (5 bases). The V and J ends lost 5 bases and 3 bases respectively, with 20 bases between them. Germline-derived CDR1 and CDR2 are SGHTA and FQGNSA. This CDR3 region has 16 residues. CDR3 amino acids: CASSKLPGLGFYEQYF. As DNA, the CDR3 is TGTGCCAGCAGCAAACTACCAGGACTGGGGTTCTACGAGCAGTACTTC.

This clone was seen only a few times. The chain recombines TRBV11-3 with TRBJ1-4; D is perhaps TRBD1 (6 bases). Germline values: CDR1 SGHNT, CDR2 YENEEA. Deletions cut 5 bases from V and 4 bases from J, with 17 bases between. The CDR3 totals 16 residues. The chain's CDR3 is CASSAEPGQLNEKLFF. The CDR3 DNA reads as TGTGCCAGCAGCGCAGAACCTGGACAGCTTAATGAAAAACTGTTTTTT.

The gene calls are TRBV27 and TRBJ1-1, with 10 bases that match TRBD1. V was clipped by 7 bases and J by 2 bases; unmatched bases: 10. This CDR3 contains 16 residues. In germline, CDR1 is MNHEY, CDR2 SMNVEV (reference sequence). The DNA of the CDR3 is TGTGCCAGCACCCCAAGACAGGGGGCCCCCAACACTGAAGCTTTCTTT. Protein product: CASTPRQGAPNTEAFF.